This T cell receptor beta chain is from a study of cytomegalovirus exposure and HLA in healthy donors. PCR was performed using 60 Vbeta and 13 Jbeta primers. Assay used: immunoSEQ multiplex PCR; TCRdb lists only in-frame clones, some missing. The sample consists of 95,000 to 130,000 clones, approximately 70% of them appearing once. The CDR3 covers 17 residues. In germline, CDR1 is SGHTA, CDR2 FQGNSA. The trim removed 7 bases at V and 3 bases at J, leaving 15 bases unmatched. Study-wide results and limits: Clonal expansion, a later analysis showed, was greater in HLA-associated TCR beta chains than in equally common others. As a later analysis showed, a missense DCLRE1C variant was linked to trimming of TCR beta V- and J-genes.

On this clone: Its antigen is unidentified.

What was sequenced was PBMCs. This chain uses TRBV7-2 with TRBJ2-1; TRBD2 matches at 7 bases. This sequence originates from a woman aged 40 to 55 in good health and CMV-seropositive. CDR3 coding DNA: TGTGCCAGCACCCCTCGGGAGGCTAGCGGACTCTACAATGAGCAGTTCTTC. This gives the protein CASTPREASGLYNEQFF.